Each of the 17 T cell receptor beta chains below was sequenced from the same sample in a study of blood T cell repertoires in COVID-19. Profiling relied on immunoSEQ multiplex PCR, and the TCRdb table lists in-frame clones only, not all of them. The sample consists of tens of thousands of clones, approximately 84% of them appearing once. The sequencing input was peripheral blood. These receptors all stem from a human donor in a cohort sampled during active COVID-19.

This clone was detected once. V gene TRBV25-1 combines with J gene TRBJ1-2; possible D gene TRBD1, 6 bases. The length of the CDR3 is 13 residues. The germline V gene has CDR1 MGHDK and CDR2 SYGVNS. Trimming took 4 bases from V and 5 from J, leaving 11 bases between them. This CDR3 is CASSVGTQYGYTF. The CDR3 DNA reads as TGTGCCAGCAGTGTTGGGACACAATATGGCTACACCTTC.

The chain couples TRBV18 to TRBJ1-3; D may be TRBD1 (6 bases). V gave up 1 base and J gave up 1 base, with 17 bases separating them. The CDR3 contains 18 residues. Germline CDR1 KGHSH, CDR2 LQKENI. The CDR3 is CASSPLPNAGASGNTIYF. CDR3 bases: TGTGCCAGCTCACCACTCCCGAACGCAGGGGCTTCTGGAAACACCATATATTTT.

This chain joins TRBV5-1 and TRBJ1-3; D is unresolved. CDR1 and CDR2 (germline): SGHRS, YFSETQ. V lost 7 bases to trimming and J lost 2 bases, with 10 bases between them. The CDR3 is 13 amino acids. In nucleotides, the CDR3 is TGCGCCAGCTCGGCGGGAGCTGGAAACACCATATATTTT. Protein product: CASSAGAGNTIYF.

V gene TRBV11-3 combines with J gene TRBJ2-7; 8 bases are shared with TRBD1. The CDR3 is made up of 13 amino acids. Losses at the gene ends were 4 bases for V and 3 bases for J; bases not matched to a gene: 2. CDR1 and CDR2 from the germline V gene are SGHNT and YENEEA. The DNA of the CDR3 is TGTGCCAGCAGCTCGGACAGGGACTACGAGCAGTACTTC. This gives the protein CASSSDRDYEQYF. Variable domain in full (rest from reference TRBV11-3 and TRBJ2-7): EAGVVQSPRYKIIEKKQPVAFWCNPISGHNTLYWYLQNLGQGPELLIRYENEEAVDDSQLPKDRFSAERLKGVDSTLKIQPAELGDSAVYLCASSSDRDYEQYFGPGTRLTVT.

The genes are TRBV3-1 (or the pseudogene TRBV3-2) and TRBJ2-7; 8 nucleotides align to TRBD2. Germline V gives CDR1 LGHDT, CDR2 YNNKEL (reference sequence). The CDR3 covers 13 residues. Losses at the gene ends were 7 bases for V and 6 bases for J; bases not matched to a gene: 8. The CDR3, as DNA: TGTGCCAGCACCCCGGGACTAGGAGGCGAGCAGTACTTC. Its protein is CASTPGLGGEQYF.

The chain's CDR3 is CASSGGLAGKGVYEQYF. The CDR3 bases are TGCGCCAGCAGCGGCGGACTAGCGGGGAAGGGGGTATACGAGCAGTACTTC. The rearrangement joins TRBV10-2 to TRBJ2-7; 12 bases are a match to TRBD2. CDR1 is WSHSY and CDR2 is SAAADI in the germline V gene. The CDR3 is made up of 17 amino acids. Trimming at V came to 6 bases and at J to 4 bases, leaving 13 bases not matched to a gene.

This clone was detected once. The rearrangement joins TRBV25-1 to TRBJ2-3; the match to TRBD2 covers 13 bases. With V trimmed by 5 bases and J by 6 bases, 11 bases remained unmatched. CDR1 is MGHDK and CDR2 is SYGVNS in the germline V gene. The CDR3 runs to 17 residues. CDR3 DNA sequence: TGTGCCAGCAGTAGGCGGACTAGCGGGGGCCCATGGGATACGCAGTATTTT. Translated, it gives CASSRRTSGGPWDTQYF.

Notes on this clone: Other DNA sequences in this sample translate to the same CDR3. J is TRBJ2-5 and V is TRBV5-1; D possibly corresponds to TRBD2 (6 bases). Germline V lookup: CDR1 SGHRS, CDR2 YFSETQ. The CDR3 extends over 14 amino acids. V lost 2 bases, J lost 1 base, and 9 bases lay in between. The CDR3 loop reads CASSLGTLQETQYF. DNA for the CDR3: TGCGCCAGCAGCTTAGGGACTCTCCAAGAGACCCAGTACTTC.

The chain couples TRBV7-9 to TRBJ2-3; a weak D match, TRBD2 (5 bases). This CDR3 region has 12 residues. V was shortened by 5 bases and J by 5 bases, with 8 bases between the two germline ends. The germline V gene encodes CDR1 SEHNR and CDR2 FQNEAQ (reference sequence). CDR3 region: CASSPAGDTQYF. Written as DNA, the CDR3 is TGTGCCAGCAGCCCTGCGGGAGATACGCAGTATTTT.

This chain's CDR3 is CASSVRGLVETQYF. As DNA, the CDR3 is TGTGCCAGCAGCGTAAGAGGGTTGGTAGAGACCCAGTACTTC. The genes are TRBV9 and TRBJ2-5, with TRBD2 as a possible D gene (5 bases). Germline values: CDR1 SGDLS, CDR2 YYNGEE. The germline V and J ends were trimmed by 1 base and 4 bases, with 11 bases remaining between them. The length of the CDR3 is 14 residues.

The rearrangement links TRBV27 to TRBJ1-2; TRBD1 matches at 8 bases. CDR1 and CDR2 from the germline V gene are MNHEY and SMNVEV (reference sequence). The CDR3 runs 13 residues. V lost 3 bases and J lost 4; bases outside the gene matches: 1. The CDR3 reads CASSLTGVYGYTF. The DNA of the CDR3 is TGTGCCAGCAGTTTGACAGGGGTCTATGGCTACACCTTC.

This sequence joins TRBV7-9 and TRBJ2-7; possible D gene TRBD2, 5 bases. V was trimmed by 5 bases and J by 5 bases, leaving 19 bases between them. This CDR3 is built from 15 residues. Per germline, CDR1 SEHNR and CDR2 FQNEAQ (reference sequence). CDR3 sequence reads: CASSPRTVPDHEQYF. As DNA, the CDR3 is TGTGCCAGCAGCCCGAGGACTGTTCCTGACCACGAGCAGTACTTC.

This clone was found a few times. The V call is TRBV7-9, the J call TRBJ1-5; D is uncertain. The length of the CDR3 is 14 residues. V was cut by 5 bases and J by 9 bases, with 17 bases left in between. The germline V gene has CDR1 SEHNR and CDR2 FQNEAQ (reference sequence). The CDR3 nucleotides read TGTGCCAGCAGCCACAGTGGGTCACGGTGGCCCCAGCATTTT. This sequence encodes CASSHSGSRWPQHF.

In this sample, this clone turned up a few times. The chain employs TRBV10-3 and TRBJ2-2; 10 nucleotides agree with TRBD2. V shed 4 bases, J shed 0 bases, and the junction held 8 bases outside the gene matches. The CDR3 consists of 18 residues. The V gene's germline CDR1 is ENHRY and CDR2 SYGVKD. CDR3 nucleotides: TGTGCCATCAGTGTATCCGCGAGCGGGGGGGCGAACACCGGGGAGCTGTTTTTT. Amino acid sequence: CAISVSASGGANTGELFF.

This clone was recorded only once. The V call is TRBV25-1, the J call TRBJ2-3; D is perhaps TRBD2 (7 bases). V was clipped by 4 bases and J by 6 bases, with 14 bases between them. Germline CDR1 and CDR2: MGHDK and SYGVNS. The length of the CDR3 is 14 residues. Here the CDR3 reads CASSAGGGPDTQYF. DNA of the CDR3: TGTGCCAGCAGTGCTGGGGGGGGCCCTGATACGCAGTATTTT.

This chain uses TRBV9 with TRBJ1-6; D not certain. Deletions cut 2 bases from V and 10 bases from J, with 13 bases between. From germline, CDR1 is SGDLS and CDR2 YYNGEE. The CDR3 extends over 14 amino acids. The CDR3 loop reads CASSVREGGSPLHF. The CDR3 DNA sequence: TGTGCCAGCAGCGTCCGGGAGGGAGGGTCACCCCTCCACTTT.

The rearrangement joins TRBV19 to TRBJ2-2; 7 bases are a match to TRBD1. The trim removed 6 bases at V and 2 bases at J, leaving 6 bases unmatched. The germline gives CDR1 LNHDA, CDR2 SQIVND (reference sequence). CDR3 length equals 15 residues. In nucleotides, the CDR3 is TGTGCCAGTAGCAAGACAGGGTTCAACACCGGGGAGCTGTTTTTT. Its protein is CASSKTGFNTGELFF.